This T cell receptor beta chain was captured by sequencing in a study of Ad26.COV2.S vaccination and SARS-CoV-2 variants. V was clipped by 10 bases and J by 4 bases, with 10 bases between them. CDR3 size: 11 residues. Germline values: CDR1 MDHEN, CDR2 SYDVKM. Profiling relied on immunoSEQ multiplex PCR, and the TCRdb table lists in-frame clones only, not all of them. The table shows approximately 480,000 clones, with roughly 85% occurring only once. Noted treatment: around 19 received Ad26.COV2.S at low or high dose, single or two shots; roughly five received placebo; per-sample allocation not given. The samples date from day 63 after the first vaccine or placebo injection. It was an adult aged 18-55 years in Boston who was the donor. Comment on this clone: Its antigen is unidentified.

Study-wide points: Total T cell responses, in the TCR breadth and depth analyses, may have been underestimated.

This specimen consisted of peripheral blood, obtained in a trial of Ad26.COV2.S vaccine versus placebo. The V call is TRBV28, the J call TRBJ1-2; unclear D gene. The TCR was taken from a person between 18 and 60 years old who received the Ad26.COV2.S COVID-19 vaccine or a placebo. The CDR3 nucleotides read TGTGCCACCTCCGCCCGCTATGGCTACACCTTC. Its translation: CATSARYGYTF.